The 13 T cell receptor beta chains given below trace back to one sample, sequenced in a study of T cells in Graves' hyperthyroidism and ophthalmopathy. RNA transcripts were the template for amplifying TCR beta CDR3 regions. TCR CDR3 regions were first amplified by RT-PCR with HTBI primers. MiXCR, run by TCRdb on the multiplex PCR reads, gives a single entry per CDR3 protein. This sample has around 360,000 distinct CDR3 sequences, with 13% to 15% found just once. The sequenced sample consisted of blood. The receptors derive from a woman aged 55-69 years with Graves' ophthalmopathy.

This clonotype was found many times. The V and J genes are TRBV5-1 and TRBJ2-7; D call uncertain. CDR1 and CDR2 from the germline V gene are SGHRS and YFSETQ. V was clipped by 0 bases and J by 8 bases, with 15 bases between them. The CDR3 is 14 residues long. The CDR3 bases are TGCGCCAGCAGCTTGGCCGGCAGCGCCGGGCAGCAGTACTTC. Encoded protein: CASSLAGSAGQQYF.

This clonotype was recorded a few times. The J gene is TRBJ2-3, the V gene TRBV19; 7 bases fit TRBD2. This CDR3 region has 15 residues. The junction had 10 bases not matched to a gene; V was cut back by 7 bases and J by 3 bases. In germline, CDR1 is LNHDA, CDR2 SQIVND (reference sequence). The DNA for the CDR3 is TGTGCCAGTACCGAGGCGGCGGGAGCAACAGATACGCAGTATTTT. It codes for CASTEAAGATDTQYF.

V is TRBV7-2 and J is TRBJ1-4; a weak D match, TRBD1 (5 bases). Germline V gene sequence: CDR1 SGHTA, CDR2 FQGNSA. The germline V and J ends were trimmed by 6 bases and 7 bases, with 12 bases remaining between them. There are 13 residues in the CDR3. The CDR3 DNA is TGTGCCAGCAGACGGGACCCTGGTGAAAAACTGTTTTTT. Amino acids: CASRRDPGEKLFF.

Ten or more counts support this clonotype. The CDR3 reads CAWSVLRGRGTEAFF. In DNA, the CDR3 is TGTGCCTGGAGTGTACTCAGGGGAAGGGGCACTGAAGCTTTCTTT. The chain has TRBV30 and TRBJ1-1; tentatively, D is TRBD1 (6 bases). V was cut by 0 bases and J by 4 bases, with 15 bases left in between. The CDR3 loop spans 15 amino acids. Germline CDR1 is GTSNPN and CDR2 is SVGIG (reference sequence).

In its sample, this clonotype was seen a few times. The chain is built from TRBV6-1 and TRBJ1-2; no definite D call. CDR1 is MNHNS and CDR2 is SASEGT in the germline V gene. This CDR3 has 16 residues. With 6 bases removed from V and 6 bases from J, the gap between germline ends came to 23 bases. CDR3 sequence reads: CASRPLDGERSDGYTF. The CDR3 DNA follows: TGTGCCAGCAGGCCCCTGGACGGAGAACGGTCGGATGGCTACACCTTC.

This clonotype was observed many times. Here the CDR3 reads CASSRGSEGEKLFF. CDR3 in DNA: TGCGCCAGCAGCAGGGGCTCGGAAGGTGAAAAACTGTTTTTT. The V call is TRBV5-1, the J call TRBJ1-4; D is possibly TRBD1 (5 bases). Trimming took 4 bases from V and 7 from J, leaving 14 bases between them. The CDR3 contains 14 residues. Germline V gene sequence: CDR1 SGHRS, CDR2 YFSETQ.

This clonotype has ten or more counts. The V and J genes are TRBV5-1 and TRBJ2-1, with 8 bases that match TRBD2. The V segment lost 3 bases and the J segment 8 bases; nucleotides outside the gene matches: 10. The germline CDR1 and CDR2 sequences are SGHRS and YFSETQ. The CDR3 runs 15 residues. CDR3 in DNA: TGCGCCAGCAGCTGGGGACTAGTGGGCGGGGATGAGCAGTTCTTC. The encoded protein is CASSWGLVGGDEQFF.

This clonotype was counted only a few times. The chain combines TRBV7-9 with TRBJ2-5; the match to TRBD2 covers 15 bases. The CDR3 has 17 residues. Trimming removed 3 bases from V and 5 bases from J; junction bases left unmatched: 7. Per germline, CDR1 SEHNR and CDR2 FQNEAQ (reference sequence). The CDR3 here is CASSFPWTSGRGETQYF. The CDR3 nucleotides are TGTGCCAGCAGCTTCCCCTGGACTAGCGGGAGGGGGGAGACCCAGTACTTC.

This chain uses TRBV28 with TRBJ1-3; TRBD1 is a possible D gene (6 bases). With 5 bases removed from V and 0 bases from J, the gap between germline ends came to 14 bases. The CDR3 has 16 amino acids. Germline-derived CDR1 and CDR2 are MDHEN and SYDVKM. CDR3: CASSPPGANSGNTIYF. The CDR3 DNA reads TGTGCCAGCAGTCCCCCGGGGGCCAACTCTGGAAACACCATATATTTT.

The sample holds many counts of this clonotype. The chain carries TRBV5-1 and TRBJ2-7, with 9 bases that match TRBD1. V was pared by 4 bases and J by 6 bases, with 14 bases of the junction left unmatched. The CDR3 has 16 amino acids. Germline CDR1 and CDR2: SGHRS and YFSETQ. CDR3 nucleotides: TGCGCCAGCAGCATCTCACCGGACAGGGGTTCTCTCGAGCAGTACTTC. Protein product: CASSISPDRGSLEQYF. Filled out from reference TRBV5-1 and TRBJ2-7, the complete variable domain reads KAGVTQTPRYLIKTRGQQVTLSCSPISGHRSVSWYQQTPGQGLQFLFEYFSETQRNKGNFPGRFSGRQFSNSRSEMNVSTLELGDSALYLCASSISPDRGSLEQYFGPGTRLTVT.

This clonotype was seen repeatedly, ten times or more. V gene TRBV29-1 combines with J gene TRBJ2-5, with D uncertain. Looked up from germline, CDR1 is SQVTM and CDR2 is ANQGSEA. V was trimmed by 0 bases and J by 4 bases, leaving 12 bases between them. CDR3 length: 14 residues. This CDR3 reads CSVEDPGLRETQYF. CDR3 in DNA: TGCAGCGTTGAAGATCCGGGTCTCCGAGAGACCCAGTACTTC.

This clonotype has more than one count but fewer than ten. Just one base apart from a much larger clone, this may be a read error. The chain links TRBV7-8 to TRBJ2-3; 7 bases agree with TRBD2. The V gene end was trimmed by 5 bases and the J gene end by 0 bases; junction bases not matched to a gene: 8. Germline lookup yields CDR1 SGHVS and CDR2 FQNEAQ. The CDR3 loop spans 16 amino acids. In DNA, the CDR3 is TGTGCCAGCAGCACCGGGACTAACTCTAGCACAGATACGCAGTATTTT. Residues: CASSTGTNSSTDTQYF.

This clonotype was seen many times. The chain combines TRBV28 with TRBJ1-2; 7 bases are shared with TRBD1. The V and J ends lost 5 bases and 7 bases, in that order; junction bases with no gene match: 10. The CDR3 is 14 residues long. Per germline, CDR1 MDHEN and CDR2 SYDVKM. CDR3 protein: CASSLRQGIFGYTF. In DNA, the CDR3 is TGTGCCAGCAGTCTACGACAGGGAATCTTTGGCTACACCTTC.